The 25 T cell receptor beta chains listed next were all sequenced from one sample in a study of T cell clonality in common variable immunodeficiency. Libraries were prepared by immunoSEQ multiplex PCR; TCRdb keeps only in-frame clonotypes and omits some of them. Found here are some 42,000 clones, no singletons; the ten largest cover roughly 1.4%. Sequenced: peripheral blood mononuclear cells. These receptors originate from a person between 18 and 70 years old in good health.

This clone was seen ten or more times. The read gets to within 3 residues of the CDR3 end, and the germline J gene fills in the rest. The chain employs TRBV13 and TRBJ2-1; D is possibly TRBD2 (5 bases). The germline V gene encodes CDR1 PRHDT and CDR2 FYEKMQ (reference sequence). The CDR3 runs 16 residues. The ends were cut back, 5 bases at V and 5 bases at J, with 19 bases in the middle. CDR3 DNA (partial): TGTGCCAGCAGCCTACAAGACTATCAAACCCACAATGAG. This codes for CASSLQDYQTHNE. The whole CDR3 sequence is CASSLQDYQTHNEQFF.

This clone was seen many times. The read stops 3 residues short of the end of the CDR3; the missing end is completed from the germline J gene. The chain uses TRBV14 and TRBJ2-7, with 9 bases fitting TRBD1. This CDR3 spans 15 amino acids. Germline V gene data show CDR1 as SGHDN and CDR2 as FVKESK. After removal of 1 base from V and 5 bases from J, the junction contained 6 bases not matched to a gene. The DNA read from the CDR3 is TGTGCCAGCAGCCAAGTCAGGACAGGGGTCCACGAG. Its protein product is CASSQVRTGVHE. The CDR3 reads in full as CASSQVRTGVHEQYF.

This clone was observed at least ten times. CDR3 amino acids: CSARAQGGPDTQYF. Partial CDR3 DNA: TGCAGTGCTAGAGCACAGGGAGGACCAGATACG. This rearrangement joins TRBV20-1 to TRBJ2-3; D may be TRBD1 or TRBD2 (6 bases each). Read sequence stops 3 residues before the CDR3 end, and the germline J gene provides the missing end. V lost 1 base and J 4 bases, leaving 12 bases between the germline ends. CDR3 length: 14 amino acids. Per the germline V gene, CDR1 is DFQATT and CDR2 is SNEGSKA (reference sequence).

This clone was counted at least ten times. The CDR3 goes on 3 residues after the read ends, and that part is filled in from the germline J gene. This chain joins TRBV7-6 and TRBJ2-7, with D maybe TRBD1 (6 bases). The CDR3 is made up of 14 amino acids. Germline values: CDR1 SGHVS, CDR2 FNYEAQ. V lost 5 bases to trimming and J lost 2 bases, with 13 bases between them. The DNA read from the CDR3 is TGTGCCAGCAGCGCAGGGGACGTGACCTACGAG. Translation gives CASSAGDVTYE. The whole CDR3 sequence reads CASSAGDVTYEQYF.

This clone was counted at least ten times. The read terminates 3 residues ahead of where the CDR3 ends, so the germline J gene completes it. V gene TRBV5-6 combines with J gene TRBJ1-5; perhaps TRBD1 as D (5 bases). V was shortened by 0 bases and J by 5 bases, with 12 bases between the two germline ends. Germline V CDR1 and CDR2: SGHDT, YYEEEE. This CDR3 is built from 15 residues. CDR3 DNA (partial): TGTGCCAGCAGCTTGGGAGCAGGGTTCGATCAGCCC. It yields the protein CASSLGAGFDQP. The entire CDR3 protein reads CASSLGAGFDQPQHF.

This clone was counted between two and nine times. The DNA ends 3 residues before the CDR3 does, and the rest of the CDR3 is filled in from the germline J gene. The chain uses TRBV18 and TRBJ1-2; D is undetermined. The germline V gene encodes CDR1 KGHSH and CDR2 LQKENI. CDR3 length: 16 residues. Partial CDR3 DNA: TGTGCCAGCTCACCCTCTTCAGCGGCCTCCTACAATGAC. It yields the protein CASSPSSAASYND. The CDR3, in full, reads CASSPSSAASYNDYTF.

This clone was seen many times. Read data end 3 residues before the CDR3 end; the end is taken from the germline J gene. The chain has TRBV5-1 and TRBJ2-5; perhaps TRBD2 as D (6 bases). From germline, CDR1 is SGHRS and CDR2 YFSETQ. Between the trimmed V and J ends, which lost 2 bases and 2 bases, there was a span of 10 bases. CDR3 size: 14 residues. The CDR3 loop is CASSLSGSQETQYF. The CDR3 bases that were read are TGCGCCAGCAGCTTAAGCGGGTCACAAGAGACC.

This clone was seen many times. The read falls 3 residues short of the CDR3 end, and the missing part is taken from the germline J gene. The rearrangement joins TRBV13 to TRBJ2-7; 7 nucleotides agree with TRBD2. The trim removed 5 bases at V and 5 bases at J, leaving 6 bases unmatched. Germline V gene sequence: CDR1 PRHDT, CDR2 FYEKMQ (reference sequence). This CDR3 is 13 amino acids long. The part of the CDR3 DNA that was read is TGTGCCAGCAGCAAGAGACTAGCAAACGAG. Translation: CASSKRLANE. The full-length CDR3 reads as CASSKRLANEQYF. The variable domain in full, with the rest retrieved from reference TRBV13 and TRBJ2-7, is AAGVIQSPRHLIKEKRETATLKCYPIPRHDTVYWYQQGPGQDPQFLISFYEKMQSDKGSIPDRFSAQQFSDYHSELNMSSLELGDSALYFCASSKRLANEQYFGPGTRLTVT.

This clone appeared many times. CDR3 loop: CARLAGLGRNTEAFF. The CDR3 bases that were read are TGTGCCCGCTTGGCGGGTCTAGGGAGGAACACTGAA. This rearrangement joins TRBV30 to TRBJ1-1, with unresolved D. The sequence runs out 3 residues before the end of the CDR3; the remainder is reconstructed from the germline J gene. The CDR3 is 15 residues long. CDR1 and CDR2 from the germline V gene are GTSNPN and SVGIG (reference sequence). V lost 8 bases, J lost 1 base, and 20 bases lay in between.

This clone was seen repeatedly, ten times or more. The sequence runs out 3 residues before the end of the CDR3; the remainder is reconstructed from the germline J gene. The rearrangement uses TRBV7-2 and TRBJ2-7, with TRBD2 identical over 7 bases. The germline gives CDR1 SGHTA, CDR2 FQGNSA. The V segment lost 2 bases and the J segment 3 bases; nucleotides outside the gene matches: 7. The CDR3 totals 15 residues. Incomplete CDR3 DNA: TGTGCCAGCAGCTTAAGGTCCGGGACTAACTACGAG. This encodes CASSLRSGTNYE. The full CDR3 is CASSLRSGTNYEQYF.

At least ten counts were recorded for this clone. The CDR3 end lies 3 residues beyond the end of the read and is filled in from the germline J gene. The chain couples TRBV18 to TRBJ1-5, with a possible D match to TRBD1 (6 bases). Germline V gene sequence: CDR1 KGHSH, CDR2 LQKENI. The CDR3 sequence is 15 residues long. Trimming removed 1 base at V and 5 bases at J, with 12 bases between. CDR3: CASSPQQGMDQPQHF. Partial CDR3 DNA: TGTGCCAGCTCACCACAACAGGGTATGGATCAGCCC.

This clone appeared many times. Read coverage stops 3 residues before the CDR3 terminus; the germline J gene supplies the remainder. The gene calls are TRBV29-1 and TRBJ2-2; 8 bases map to TRBD2. J was trimmed by 0 bases and V by 7 bases; bases with no gene match: 1. CDR3 size: 13 residues. Germline values: CDR1 SQVTM, CDR2 ANQGSEA. The CDR3 bases that were read are TGCAGCGCGGGGGGGTCGAACACCGGGGAG. It encodes CSAGGSNTGE. The whole CDR3 region reads CSAGGSNTGELFF.

On this clone itself: The sequence runs out 3 residues before the end of the CDR3; the remainder is reconstructed from the germline J gene. The chain has TRBV5-6 and TRBJ2-7, with 7 bases matching TRBD1. The CDR3 is 15 amino acids. V shed 3 bases and J 6 bases; nucleotides not matched to a gene: 12. CDR1 is SGHDT and CDR2 is YYEEEE in the germline V gene. The DNA read from the CDR3 is TGTGCCAGCAGCTACAAGGACAGGATTCATAGCGAG. It encodes CASSYKDRIHSE. The entire CDR3 protein is CASSYKDRIHSEQYF.

This clone was picked up many times. The read ends 3 residues early relative to the CDR3; the germline J gene fills the gap. The chain combines TRBV23-1 with TRBJ1-4, with D perhaps matching TRBD1 (5 bases). TRBV23-1 is an ORF; its function is uncertain. Trimming took 2 bases from V and 7 from J, leaving 14 bases between them. The CDR3 sequence is 15 residues long. The DNA read from the CDR3 is TGCGCCAGCAGTCAAAGGAAAAGGGGTAGTGAAAAA. Translation: CASSQRKRGSEK. The full CDR3 protein is CASSQRKRGSEKLFF.

This clone was seen repeatedly, ten times or more. The CDR3 is cut off 3 residues early in the read; its end comes from the germline J gene. The chain recombines TRBV20-1 with TRBJ1-5; 7 positions match TRBD1. This CDR3 region has 15 residues. The trim removed 2 bases at V and 6 bases at J, leaving 10 bases unmatched. Germline CDR1 and CDR2: DFQATT and SNEGSKA (reference sequence). The CDR3 protein is CSARPAGGGGQPQHF. The CDR3 bases that were read are TGCAGTGCTAGACCAGCAGGGGGTGGTGGTCAGCCC.

This clone was picked up many times. The read is 3 residues too short to cover the CDR3 end, so that end is filled in from the germline J gene. The rearrangement links TRBV5-6 to TRBJ1-1; weak D call: TRBD1 (5 bases). The CDR3 runs 14 residues. V gave up 3 bases and J gave up 4 bases, with 13 bases separating them. Looked up from germline, CDR1 is SGHDT and CDR2 is YYEEEE. Incomplete CDR3 DNA: TGTGCCAGCAGCTCAAGGGGTCAGGGCACTGAA. Translation gives CASSSRGQGTE. The entire CDR3 sequence reads CASSSRGQGTEAFF.

This clone came up many times. The CDR3 end falls 3 residues outside the read, so it is completed with the germline J gene. V is TRBV9 and J is TRBJ2-3; D perhaps matches TRBD2 (7 bases). Trimming took off 4 bases at V and 6 bases at J, with 15 bases between the two ends. Germline V lookup: CDR1 SGDLS, CDR2 YYNGEE. The CDR3 loop spans 14 amino acids. CDR3 in amino acids: CASSPRGRPDTQYF. The covered CDR3 bases are TGTGCCAGCAGCCCGCGGGGGCGCCCCGATACG.

With respect to this clone: A read error may be the cause here, since a much bigger clone is one base away. Read coverage stops 3 residues before the CDR3 terminus; the germline J gene supplies the remainder. V usage is TRBV13 and J usage is TRBJ2-2; 7 bases fit TRBD1. Germline V gives CDR1 PRHDT, CDR2 FYEKMQ (reference sequence). This CDR3 spans 19 amino acids. CDR3 DNA (partial): TGTGCCAGCAGCTTAGACTCCGGGACAGTGAGATCTGGGGCCAACGTG. Its protein is CASSLDSGTVRSGANV. The full CDR3 protein reads CASSLDSGTVRSGANVLFF. The entire variable domain, with the rest obtained from reference TRBV13 and TRBJ2-2, is as follows: AAGVIQSPRHLIKEKRETATLKCYPIPRHDTVYWYQQGPGQDPQFLISFYEKMQSDKGSIPDRFSAQQFSDYHSELNMSSLELGDSALYFCASSLDSGTVRSGANVLFFGEGSRLTVL.

There are many counts of this clone. Read coverage stops 3 residues before the CDR3 terminus; the germline J gene supplies the remainder. This chain uses TRBV20-1 with TRBJ2-2, with D possibly TRBD1 on 6 matching bases. Germline values: CDR1 DFQATT, CDR2 SNEGSKA (reference sequence). The V gene lost 3 bases and the J gene lost 4 bases, with 12 bases spanning the gap. This CDR3 contains 14 residues. The sequenced CDR3 bases are TGCAGTGCTAGGCTAAACAGGGTCACCGGGGAG. It translates to CSARLNRVTGE. The whole CDR3 sequence reads CSARLNRVTGELFF.

This clone was seen repeatedly, ten times or more. The read ends 3 residues before the CDR3 terminus; that terminus is restored from the germline J gene. The V gene is TRBV10-3, the J gene TRBJ1-2; D is perhaps TRBD1 (6 bases). The ends were cut back, 5 bases at V and 6 bases at J, with 19 bases in the middle. CDR1 and CDR2 (germline): ENHRY, SYGVKD. This CDR3 is 15 amino acids long. The CDR3 sequence: CAISPVPGAPNGYTF. The CDR3 bases that were read are TGTGCCATCAGTCCAGTCCCAGGGGCACCTAATGGC.

This clone was counted many times. The CDR3 end falls 3 residues outside the read, so it is completed with the germline J gene. This chain uses TRBV5-1 with TRBJ2-3; D is perhaps TRBD2 (5 bases). This CDR3 is 14 amino acids long. V was shortened by 4 bases and J by 3 bases, with 12 bases between the two germline ends. Looked up from germline, CDR1 is SGHRS and CDR2 is YFSETQ. This CDR3 is CASSVPGMTDTQYF. CDR3 DNA, as far as it was read: TGCGCCAGCAGCGTCCCGGGGATGACAGATACG.

A remark on this clone: The read ends 3 residues shy of where the CDR3 ends; the end is completed using the germline J gene. The genes are TRBV7-6 and TRBJ1-1, with D possibly matching TRBD1 (6 bases). The germline CDR1 and CDR2 sequences are SGHVS and FNYEAQ. Trimming took off 2 bases at V and 0 bases at J, with 19 bases between the two ends. CDR3 length: 18 residues. The sequenced part of the CDR3 DNA is TGTGCCAGCAGCTTATTGTCGACAGGCATCATTTTGAACACTGAA. Translated: CASSLLSTGIILNTE. The entire CDR3 is CASSLLSTGIILNTEAFF.

The sample holds many counts of this clone. The CDR3 end falls 3 residues outside the read, so it is completed with the germline J gene. The chain is built from TRBV20-1 and TRBJ1-2, with TRBD1 as a possible D gene (6 bases). The ends were cut back, 5 bases at V and 4 bases at J, with 11 bases in the middle. The germline V gene encodes CDR1 DFQATT and CDR2 SNEGSKA (reference sequence). This CDR3 has 12 residues. The part of the CDR3 DNA that was read is TGCAGTGCTCTAAGGGGGTCCTATGGC. Its protein product is CSALRGSYG. The CDR3, in full, reads CSALRGSYGYTF.

This clone showed up many times. The observed sequence ends 3 residues before the CDR3 terminus, with the missing tail filled in from the germline J gene. The rearrangement joins TRBV13 to TRBJ2-2, with TRBD2 identical over 10 bases. V was clipped by 5 bases and J by 5 bases; unmatched bases: 5. The CDR3 runs to 15 residues. CDR1 and CDR2 (germline): PRHDT, FYEKMQ (reference sequence). The CDR3 is CASSPSSGGTGELFF. CDR3 DNA, as far as it was read: TGTGCCAGCAGCCCAAGTAGCGGGGGGACCGGGGAG.

In its sample, this clone was seen many times. The observed sequence ends 3 residues before the CDR3 terminus, with the missing tail filled in from the germline J gene. The rearrangement joins TRBV2 to TRBJ2-7, with 8 bases lining up with TRBD2. The trim removed 8 bases at V and 3 bases at J, leaving 6 bases unmatched. CDR3 length: 13 residues. Germline V gene data show CDR1 as SNHLY and CDR2 as FYNNEI. The part of the CDR3 DNA that was read is TGTGCCAGCTCTGAGCGGGAGATCTACGAG. Translated: CASSEREIYE. The CDR3, in full, reads CASSEREIYEQYF. The full variable domain, its missing parts supplied by reference TRBV2 and TRBJ2-7, is EPEVTQTPSHQVTQMGQEVILRCVPISNHLYFYWYRQILGQKVEFLVSFYNNEISEKSEIFDDQFSVERPDGSNFTLKIRSTKLEDSAMYFCASSEREIYEQYFGPGTRLTVT.